The entry below describes one T cell receptor (beta chain). Its target is not known. Data came from immunoSEQ multiplex PCR; TCRdb stores just in-frame clones and leaves some out. The table has about 150,000 clones, nearly 90% seen once. This sample was taken from a study of T cell responses to AZD1222 COVID-19 vaccine. Study-level information: Pooled in the analysis were second doses at about 4 or about 12 weeks.

The germline V and J ends were trimmed by 5 bases and 2 bases, with 13 bases remaining between them. CDR3 length: 14 residues. The germline gives CDR1 SGHRS, CDR2 YFSETQ. Findings and limits, study-wide: In a largely white British group with more females than males, clonal diversity was possibly underestimated. Repertoire samples came only from after the peak T cell response. Spike-specific TCR breadth rose after two AZD1222 doses, and depth rose as well.

The starting material was peripheral blood, obtained on day 0 of AZD1222 vaccination. The chain joins TRBV5-1 to TRBJ1-1; D remains ambiguous. The receptor's source is an adult in good health. CDR3 sequence: CASRRQVLNTEAFF. The CDR3 nucleotides are TGCGCCAGCAGAAGGCAGGTCCTAAACACTGAAGCTTTCTTT.